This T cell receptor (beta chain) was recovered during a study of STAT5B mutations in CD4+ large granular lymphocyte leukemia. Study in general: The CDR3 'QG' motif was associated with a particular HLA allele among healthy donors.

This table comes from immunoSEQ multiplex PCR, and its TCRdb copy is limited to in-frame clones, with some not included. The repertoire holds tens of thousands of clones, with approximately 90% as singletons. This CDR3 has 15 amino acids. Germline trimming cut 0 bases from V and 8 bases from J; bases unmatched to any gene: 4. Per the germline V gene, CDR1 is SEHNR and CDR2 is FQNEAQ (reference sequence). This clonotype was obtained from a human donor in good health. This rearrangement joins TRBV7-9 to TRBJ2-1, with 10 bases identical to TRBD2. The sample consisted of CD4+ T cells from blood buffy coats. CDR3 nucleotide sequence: TGTGCCAGCAGCTTAGCGCTAGCGGGAGTCTATGAGCAGTTCTTC. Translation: CASSLALAGVYEQFF.